The present T cell receptor (beta chain) was sequenced within a study of T cells after yellow fever vaccination. The CDR3 is made up of 15 amino acids. Germline V gene sequence: CDR1 MNHNS, CDR2 SASEGT. V was pared by 3 bases and J by 2 bases, with 3 bases of the junction left unmatched. A universal primer site and UMIs were added as TCR cDNA was made by 5'RACE template switching. TCRdb redid the calling of the 5' RACE reads with MiXCR, one entry per CDR3 protein. The sample holds under 50,000 distinct CDR3 sequences, around 6.4% seen once. Study results and limitations: Among all clonotypes, a small share was observed in both CD4 and CD8 compartments.

There are a few counts of this clonotype. This TCR came from a man aged 25-40 years who received the YFV17D yellow fever vaccine. The chain carries TRBV6-1 and TRBJ1-2; 10 nucleotides line up with TRBD1. The sample here was PBMCs, either bulk or a sorted T-cell subset (CD4+, CD8+, memory, or dextramer-sorted; not recorded which), taken 45 days after the yellow fever booster vaccination. The CDR3 here is CASSDLTGGNYGYTF. DNA of the CDR3: TGTGCCAGCAGTGACCTGACAGGGGGCAACTATGGCTACACCTTC.